This T cell receptor beta chain was found in a study of radiotherapy plus CTLA-4 blockade in lung cancer. The overall study: Objective responses emerged in under 20% of patients, and roughly 30% attained disease control. Study outcomes and limitations: Strongest reported response predictors: early blood clone changes and post-radiation interferon-beta.

TCRdb keeps only in-frame clones here, not all; method: immunoSEQ multiplex PCR. The sample records about 90,000 clones, under 85% being singletons. Concerning this clone itself: The antigen remains undetermined.

The origin of this receptor is a human donor with non-small cell lung cancer that progressed on radiotherapy plus ipilimumab. Sequences were derived from peripheral blood, sampled from a patient treated with radiotherapy plus ipilimumab.

The CDR3 is CASSQEGPGSSGGRETQYF. CDR3 DNA: TGCGCCAGCAGCCAAGAAGGCCCCGGGTCTAGCGGGGGGAGGGAGACCCAGTACTTC. The chain uses TRBV4-1 and TRBJ2-5; 11 bases map to TRBD2. The germline gives CDR1 MGHRA, CDR2 YSYEKL. The CDR3 has 19 amino acids. V was clipped by 0 bases and J by 5 bases; unmatched bases: 14.